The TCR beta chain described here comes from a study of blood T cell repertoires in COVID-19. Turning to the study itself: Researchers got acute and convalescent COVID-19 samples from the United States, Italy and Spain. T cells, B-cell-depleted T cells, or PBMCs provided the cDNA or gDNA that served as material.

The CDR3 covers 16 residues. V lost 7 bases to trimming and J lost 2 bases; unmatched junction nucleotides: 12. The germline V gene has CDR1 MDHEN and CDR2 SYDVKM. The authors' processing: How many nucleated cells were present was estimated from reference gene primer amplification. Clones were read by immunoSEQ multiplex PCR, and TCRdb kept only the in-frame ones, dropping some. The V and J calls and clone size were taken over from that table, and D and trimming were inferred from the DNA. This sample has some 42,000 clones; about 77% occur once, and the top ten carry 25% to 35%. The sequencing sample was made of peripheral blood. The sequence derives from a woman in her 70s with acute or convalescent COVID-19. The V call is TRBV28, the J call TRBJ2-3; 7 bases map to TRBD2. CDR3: CASNTGLDPLTDTQYF. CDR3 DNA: TGTGCCAGCAACACAGGACTAGACCCTCTCACAGATACGCAGTATTTT.